Listed below are T cell receptor beta chains from one sample, sequenced in a study of blood T cell repertoires in COVID-19. Produced via immunoSEQ multiplex PCR; TCRdb's table is partial and in-frame only. There are hundreds of thousands of clones in the sample; approximately 92% occur only once, and 1% to 1.3% lies in the top ten. Material for sequencing was PBMCs or T cells enriched from blood (not recorded which). The receptors here all came from a man aged 30 to 39 who had recovered from COVID-19. The CDR3 runs from the conserved cysteine through the conserved F or W. D genes are given only for firm matches. Size is omitted from some rows. Given values are once, few, many or a class for expanded clones.

abundance: -; d_gene: TRBD2; v_gene: TRBV24-1; j_gene: TRBJ2-1; CDR3nt: TGTGCCACCAGTGATTTCTCCAGCGGGAGTTTGTACAATGAGCAGTTCTTC; CDR3aa: CATSDFSSGSLYNEQFF
abundance: -; d_gene: -; v_gene: TRBV30; j_gene: TRBJ2-1; CDR3nt: TGTGCCTGGAGTTTCCTAGCCCTCAATGAGCAGTTCTTC; CDR3aa: CAWSFLALNEQFF
abundance: -; d_gene: -; v_gene: TRBV7-9; j_gene: TRBJ1-4; CDR3nt: TGTGCCAGCAGCTACAACAGGGTTAGTGAAAAACTGTTTTTT; CDR3aa: CASSYNRVSEKLFF
abundance: -; d_gene: TRBD2; v_gene: TRBV5-1; j_gene: TRBJ2-3; CDR3nt: TGCGCCAGCAGCTTGGTAGCGGGTGGCGCAGATACGCAGTATTTT; CDR3aa: CASSLVAGGADTQYF
abundance: -; d_gene: -; v_gene: TRBV11-2; j_gene: TRBJ2-3; CDR3nt: TGTGCCAGCAGCTTCGTCTCTCTCGGTAGCACAGATACGCAGTATTTT; CDR3aa: CASSFVSLGSTDTQYF
abundance: -; d_gene: -; v_gene: TRBV28; j_gene: TRBJ2-7; CDR3nt: TGTGCCAGCAGTTTAAGGGGGGGCTACGAGCAGTACTTC; CDR3aa: CASSLRGGYEQYF
abundance: -; d_gene: TRBD2; v_gene: TRBV7-9; j_gene: TRBJ2-7; CDR3nt: TGTGCCAGCAGCTTAACGGGGCTAGCGGGAGGGGGGCCCTACGAGCAGTACTTC; CDR3aa: CASSLTGLAGGGPYEQYF
abundance: -; d_gene: TRBD1; v_gene: TRBV10-2; j_gene: TRBJ1-1; CDR3nt: TGCGCCAGCAGGGGACAGATGAACACTGAAGCTTTCTTT; CDR3aa: CASRGQMNTEAFF
abundance: -; d_gene: TRBD2; v_gene: TRBV7-8; j_gene: TRBJ2-1; CDR3nt: TGTGCCAGCAGCTTAACTGGGACTAGCGGGAGCTACAATGAGCAGTTCTTC; CDR3aa: CASSLTGTSGSYNEQFF
abundance: once; d_gene: -; v_gene: TRBV4-1; j_gene: TRBJ1-4; CDR3nt: TGCGCCAGCAGCCAAATCTACAGTGGGGAAAAACTGTTTTTT; CDR3aa: CASSQIYSGEKLFF
abundance: -; d_gene: -; v_gene: TRBV28; j_gene: TRBJ2-1; CDR3nt: TGTGCCAGCAGTTCCCCGACAAGCCCCAATGAGCAGTTCTTC; CDR3aa: CASSSPTSPNEQFF
abundance: -; d_gene: -; v_gene: TRBV12-3/TRBV12-4; j_gene: TRBJ2-2; CDR3nt: TGTGCCAGCAGTGGGGGCGTGGTCGGGGAGCTGTTTTTT; CDR3aa: CASSGGVVGELFF
abundance: -; d_gene: -; v_gene: TRBV18; j_gene: TRBJ2-7; CDR3nt: TGTGCCAGCTCACCGGCCTTGGGGGGGCAGGGGAAGGTCGAGCAGTACTTC; CDR3aa: CASSPALGGQGKVEQYF
abundance: -; d_gene: TRBD2; v_gene: TRBV5-1; j_gene: TRBJ2-1; CDR3nt: TGCGCCAGCAGCGCCGGGACTAGCGGTAAGAATGAGCAGTTCTTC; CDR3aa: CASSAGTSGKNEQFF
abundance: -; d_gene: -; v_gene: TRBV5-6; j_gene: TRBJ2-2; CDR3nt: TGTGCCAGCAGAGGTCGGGGGAACACCGGGGAGCTGTTTTTT; CDR3aa: CASRGRGNTGELFF
abundance: -; d_gene: -; v_gene: TRBV3-1/TRBV3-2; j_gene: TRBJ2-5; CDR3nt: TGTGCCAGCAGCCGTTTTAGCCTGGTAGCTTCCCAAGAGACCCAGTACTTC; CDR3aa: CASSRFSLVASQETQYF
abundance: once; d_gene: TRBD2; v_gene: TRBV24-1; j_gene: TRBJ2-1; CDR3nt: TGTGCCACCAGTTCACCCGGGACTAGCGGGAGCCAGTACAATGAGCAGTTCTTC; CDR3aa: CATSSPGTSGSQYNEQFF
abundance: -; d_gene: -; v_gene: TRBV24-1; j_gene: TRBJ2-7; CDR3nt: TGTGCCACCAGTGGCTCTTTCGGGTACGAGCAGTACTTC; CDR3aa: CATSGSFGYEQYF
abundance: -; d_gene: TRBD1; v_gene: TRBV18; j_gene: TRBJ1-4; CDR3nt: TGTGCCAGCTCGCCCAGACAGGGGAGGGAAAAACTGTTTTTT; CDR3aa: CASSPRQGREKLFF
abundance: -; d_gene: -; v_gene: TRBV5-6; j_gene: TRBJ1-4; CDR3nt: TGTGCCAGCAGCTTGCTTAGAGGTCCTGATGGTGAAAAACTGTTTTTT; CDR3aa: CASSLLRGPDGEKLFF
abundance: once; d_gene: TRBD1; v_gene: TRBV28; j_gene: TRBJ2-7; CDR3nt: TGTGCCAGCAGCAGAGATGACAGGGGAGTTAGGGAGCAGTACTTC; CDR3aa: CASSRDDRGVREQYF
abundance: -; d_gene: -; v_gene: TRBV5-5; j_gene: TRBJ2-2; CDR3nt: TGTGCCAGCAGCTTGGATGGGACACTGATAGGCACCGGGGAGCTGTTTTTT; CDR3aa: CASSLDGTLIGTGELFF
abundance: -; d_gene: TRBD2; v_gene: TRBV3-1/TRBV3-2; j_gene: TRBJ2-7; CDR3nt: TGTGCCAGCAGCCAAGTGATCAGCGGGAGTGGCGAGCAGTACTTC; CDR3aa: CASSQVISGSGEQYF
abundance: -; d_gene: -; v_gene: TRBV3-1/TRBV3-2; j_gene: TRBJ2-5; CDR3nt: TGTGCCAGCAGCCGAAGGGGGATAGGGGAGACCCAGTACTTC; CDR3aa: CASSRRGIGETQYF
abundance: -; d_gene: -; v_gene: TRBV7-9; j_gene: TRBJ1-1; CDR3nt: TGTGCCAGCAGCTTAATTGCCGGTGAAGCTTTCTTT; CDR3aa: CASSLIAGEAFF
abundance: -; d_gene: -; v_gene: TRBV7-7; j_gene: TRBJ2-3; CDR3nt: TGTGCTAGCAGCTTAGGCGGGGGCACTAGCACAGATACGCAGTATTTT; CDR3aa: CASSLGGGTSTDTQYF
abundance: -; d_gene: TRBD1; v_gene: TRBV10-3; j_gene: TRBJ1-5; CDR3nt: TGTGCCATCAGTGAGTCCAGGGGGCTGAATCAGCCCCAGCATTTT; CDR3aa: CAISESRGLNQPQHF
abundance: few; d_gene: TRBD2; v_gene: TRBV18; j_gene: TRBJ2-7; CDR3nt: TGTGCCAGCTCAGCGCAGGCGGGAGGAGGCTACGAGCAGTACTTC; CDR3aa: CASSAQAGGGYEQYF
abundance: -; d_gene: TRBD2; v_gene: TRBV5-4; j_gene: TRBJ2-5; CDR3nt: TGTGCCAGCAGCTTGGATGTTAGCGGGAGTGGGACCCAGTACTTC; CDR3aa: CASSLDVSGSGTQYF
abundance: -; d_gene: -; v_gene: TRBV7-9; j_gene: TRBJ1-1; CDR3nt: TGTGCCAGCAGCGCAAGGACACTCTTTATGGCTTTCTTT; CDR3aa: CASSARTLFMAFF
abundance: -; d_gene: -; v_gene: TRBV24-1; j_gene: TRBJ2-7; CDR3nt: TGTGCCACCAGTGATGGGGTAGCGACAGAGCAGTACTTC; CDR3aa: CATSDGVATEQYF
abundance: once; d_gene: -; v_gene: TRBV20-1; j_gene: TRBJ2-1; CDR3nt: TGCAGTGCTAGTGTAAATTCTGGGACACTTGGGGAGCAGTTCTTC; CDR3aa: CSASVNSGTLGEQFF
abundance: -; d_gene: TRBD2; v_gene: TRBV5-1; j_gene: TRBJ2-1; CDR3nt: TGCGCCAGCAGCTTAAGGACTAGCGGCAATGAGCAGTTCTTC; CDR3aa: CASSLRTSGNEQFF
abundance: -; d_gene: -; v_gene: TRBV2; j_gene: TRBJ1-1; CDR3nt: TGTGCCAGCAGTGGAATAGTTGATGAAGCTTTCTTT; CDR3aa: CASSGIVDEAFF
abundance: -; d_gene: -; v_gene: TRBV29-1; j_gene: TRBJ1-1; CDR3nt: TGCAGCGTTGGCCATGGCTCTGAAGCTTTCTTT; CDR3aa: CSVGHGSEAFF
abundance: -; d_gene: TRBD2; v_gene: TRBV24-1; j_gene: TRBJ2-4; CDR3nt: TGTGCCACCAGTGATCCTAGCGGAGCCAAAAACATTCAGTACTTC; CDR3aa: CATSDPSGAKNIQYF
abundance: once; d_gene: -; v_gene: TRBV13; j_gene: TRBJ1-2; CDR3nt: TGTGCCAGCAGACCTCGGACAGACGCCTCTTATGGCTACACCTTC; CDR3aa: CASRPRTDASYGYTF
abundance: -; d_gene: TRBD2; v_gene: TRBV7-2; j_gene: TRBJ2-1; CDR3nt: TGTGCCAGCAGCTCCACATACGGACTAGCGGGAGCGCGAGATGAGCAGTTCTTC; CDR3aa: CASSSTYGLAGARDEQFF
abundance: -; d_gene: TRBD1; v_gene: TRBV18; j_gene: TRBJ1-6; CDR3nt: TGTGCCAGCTCACCACGGACAGGGGCAGGTAGTTCACCCCTCCACTTT; CDR3aa: CASSPRTGAGSSPLHF
abundance: -; d_gene: TRBD2; v_gene: TRBV7-6; j_gene: TRBJ2-3; CDR3nt: TGTGCCAGCAGCTTAACTAGCGGGAGAACTACAGATACGCAGTATTTT; CDR3aa: CASSLTSGRTTDTQYF
abundance: -; d_gene: -; v_gene: TRBV10-1; j_gene: TRBJ1-1; CDR3nt: TGCGCCAGCAGTGAGACACAGGGCATCACTGAAGCTTTCTTT; CDR3aa: CASSETQGITEAFF
abundance: -; d_gene: -; v_gene: TRBV3-1/TRBV3-2; j_gene: TRBJ2-1; CDR3nt: TGTGCCAGCAGTTCCGGGCTCAGCGGTGTTGAGCAGTTCTTC; CDR3aa: CASSSGLSGVEQFF
abundance: -; d_gene: -; v_gene: TRBV3-1/TRBV3-2; j_gene: TRBJ1-1; CDR3nt: TGTGCCAGCAGCCAACGGGTCCCTGCGGGGGCTGAAGCTTTCTTT; CDR3aa: CASSQRVPAGAEAFF
abundance: once; d_gene: -; v_gene: TRBV5-5; j_gene: TRBJ1-2; CDR3nt: TGTGCCAGCAGCCGGTCACTGGACTATGGCTACACCTTC; CDR3aa: CASSRSLDYGYTF
abundance: -; d_gene: -; v_gene: TRBV2; j_gene: TRBJ2-2; CDR3nt: TGTGCCAGCAGCTCCACACGGGTCACCGGGGAGCTGTTTTTT; CDR3aa: CASSSTRVTGELFF
abundance: -; d_gene: TRBD1; v_gene: TRBV28; j_gene: TRBJ1-2; CDR3nt: TGTGCCAGCTCCGACCCCCAAATGGACAGGGGAGGGGGCTACACCTTC; CDR3aa: CASSDPQMDRGGGYTF
abundance: -; d_gene: TRBD2; v_gene: TRBV27; j_gene: TRBJ2-5; CDR3nt: TGTGCCAGCAGTTTCTCGACTAGCGGGAGGCACCAAGAGACCCAGTACTTC; CDR3aa: CASSFSTSGRHQETQYF
abundance: -; d_gene: -; v_gene: TRBV13; j_gene: TRBJ2-5; CDR3nt: TGTGCCAGCAGCAAAGACAGGGAGACCCAGTACTTC; CDR3aa: CASSKDRETQYF
abundance: -; d_gene: TRBD1; v_gene: TRBV18; j_gene: TRBJ2-3; CDR3nt: TGTGCCAGCTCACGAGACAGGGTATATACGCAGTATTTT; CDR3aa: CASSRDRVYTQYF
abundance: -; d_gene: TRBD2; v_gene: TRBV28; j_gene: TRBJ2-1; CDR3nt: TGTGCCAGCGCTGGGGGGTGGACTAGCGGGAGCCCCGTCGGGGTCTTTCGATACAATGAGCAGTTCTTC; CDR3aa: CASAGGWTSGSPVGVFRYNEQFF
abundance: -; d_gene: TRBD1; v_gene: TRBV7-2; j_gene: TRBJ1-1; CDR3nt: TGTGCCAGCAGCTTCGGACAGGGGAGGTCTGAAGCTTTCTTT; CDR3aa: CASSFGQGRSEAFF
abundance: -; d_gene: -; v_gene: TRBV2; j_gene: TRBJ2-7; CDR3nt: TGTGCCAGCAACAGAGGACACGACGAGCAGTACTTC; CDR3aa: CASNRGHDEQYF
abundance: -; d_gene: -; v_gene: TRBV7-6; j_gene: TRBJ2-3; CDR3nt: TGTGCCAGCGCGGAGGGGTTAGATACGCAGTATTTT; CDR3aa: CASAEGLDTQYF
abundance: -; d_gene: -; v_gene: TRBV6-5; j_gene: TRBJ1-2; CDR3nt: TGTGCCAGCAGTTACCTTTCAGGGCATGGCTACACCTTC; CDR3aa: CASSYLSGHGYTF
abundance: -; d_gene: -; v_gene: TRBV3-1/TRBV3-2; j_gene: TRBJ1-1; CDR3nt: TGTGCCAGCAGCCCGACAGGGAACACTGAAGCTTTCTTT; CDR3aa: CASSPTGNTEAFF
abundance: -; d_gene: TRBD1; v_gene: TRBV6-5; j_gene: TRBJ1-2; CDR3nt: TGTGCCAGCAGTTCCGGGACAGGCGCTAACTATGGCTACACCTTC; CDR3aa: CASSSGTGANYGYTF